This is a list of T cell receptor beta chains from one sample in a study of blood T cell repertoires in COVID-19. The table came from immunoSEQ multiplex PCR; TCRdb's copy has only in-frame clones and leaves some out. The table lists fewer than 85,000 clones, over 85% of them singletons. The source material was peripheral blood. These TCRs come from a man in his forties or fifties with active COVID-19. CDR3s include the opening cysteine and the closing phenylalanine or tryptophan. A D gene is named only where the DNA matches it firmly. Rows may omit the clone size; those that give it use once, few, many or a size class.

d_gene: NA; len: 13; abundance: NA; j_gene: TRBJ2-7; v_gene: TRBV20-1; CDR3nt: TGCAGTGCTAGTACGAGCAGGGTGTACGAGCAGTACTTC; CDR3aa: CSASTSRVYEQYF
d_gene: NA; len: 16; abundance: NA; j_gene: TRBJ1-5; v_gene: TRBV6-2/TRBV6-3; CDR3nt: TGTGCCAGCAGTTACGTTGGGGCAGGTTCATATCAGCCCCAGCATTTT; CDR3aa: CASSYVGAGSYQPQHF
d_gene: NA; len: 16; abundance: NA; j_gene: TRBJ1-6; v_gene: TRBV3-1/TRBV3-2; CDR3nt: TGTGCCAGCCGAACCGCGTCGGGGGGTTGGGGATCACCCCTCCACTTT; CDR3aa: CASRTASGGWGSPLHF
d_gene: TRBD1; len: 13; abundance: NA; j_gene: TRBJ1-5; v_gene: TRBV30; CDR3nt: TGTGCCTGGTCCGGGACAGGGAATCAGCCCCAGCATTTT; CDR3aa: CAWSGTGNQPQHF
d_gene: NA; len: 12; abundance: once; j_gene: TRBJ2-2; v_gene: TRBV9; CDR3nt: TGTGCCAGCAACATCGGGACAGGGGAGCTGTTTTTT; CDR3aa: CASNIGTGELFF
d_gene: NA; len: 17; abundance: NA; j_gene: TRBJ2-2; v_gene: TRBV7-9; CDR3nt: TGTGCCAGCAGCTTAGCCCGTACAGGGGGGGACACCGGGGAGCTGTTTTTT; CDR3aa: CASSLARTGGDTGELFF
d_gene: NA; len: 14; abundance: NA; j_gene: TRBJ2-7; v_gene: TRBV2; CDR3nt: TGTGCCACATCAAAACAAGGGAGCTCCTACGAGCAGTACTTC; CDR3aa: CATSKQGSSYEQYF
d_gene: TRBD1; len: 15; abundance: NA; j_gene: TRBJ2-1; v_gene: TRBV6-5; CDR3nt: TGTGCCAGCAAATTTTGGGACAGGGACCCCAATGAGCAGTTCTTC; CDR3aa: CASKFWDRDPNEQFF
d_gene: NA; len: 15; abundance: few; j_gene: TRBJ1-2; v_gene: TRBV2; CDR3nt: TGTGCCAGCAGTGAATCCGCAGGGTCGAACTATGGCTACACCTTC; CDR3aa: CASSESAGSNYGYTF
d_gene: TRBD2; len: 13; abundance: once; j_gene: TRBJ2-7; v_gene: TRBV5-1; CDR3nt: TGCGCCAGCAGTCCGGGGACTAGCGGGAGACAGTACTTC; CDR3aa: CASSPGTSGRQYF
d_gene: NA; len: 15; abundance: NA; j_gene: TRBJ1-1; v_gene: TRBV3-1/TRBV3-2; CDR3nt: TGTGCCAGCAGCCCAGTACAGGGAAGAAACACTGAAGCTTTCTTT; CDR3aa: CASSPVQGRNTEAFF
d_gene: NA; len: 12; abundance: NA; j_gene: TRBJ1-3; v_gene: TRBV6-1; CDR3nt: TGTGCCAGCAGTGATTATGGAAACACCATATATTTT; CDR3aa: CASSDYGNTIYF
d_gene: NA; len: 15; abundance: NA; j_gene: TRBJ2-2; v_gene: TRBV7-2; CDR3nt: TGTGCCAGCAGCTTAGTCACAGTAAACACCGGGGAGCTGTTTTTT; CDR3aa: CASSLVTVNTGELFF
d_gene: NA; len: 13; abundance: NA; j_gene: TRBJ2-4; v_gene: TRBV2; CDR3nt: TGTGCCAGCAGTGGGCTAGCCAAAAACATTCAGTACTTC; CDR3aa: CASSGLAKNIQYF
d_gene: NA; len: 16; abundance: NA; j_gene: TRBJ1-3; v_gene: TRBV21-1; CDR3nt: TGTGCCAGCAGCAAAGGTCGGACAGCGGCTGGAAACACCATATATTTT; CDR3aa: CASSKGRTAAGNTIYF